This TCR beta chain appears in the sequencing data of a study of T cells after yellow fever vaccination. On the study more broadly: The authors prepared low-cell-number fractions using SMART-Seq v4 Ultra Low Input.

Study-wide findings and caveats: In FACS-sorted repertoires, abundant clonotypes from the bulk population could appear as contaminants. Weaker overall, the secondary response nonetheless peaked faster (day 5 versus 15).

This clonotype came up a few times. The target antigen is unknown. The junction had 2 bases not matched to a gene; V was cut back by 5 bases and J by 2 bases. The CDR3 loop spans 15 amino acids. Germline values: CDR1 KGHDR, CDR2 SFDVKD. A process of 5'RACE template switching, which added a universal primer site and UMIs, was used to make TCR cDNA. TCRdb recomputed calls from the 5' RACE reads with MiXCR, one row per CDR3 protein. The data contain just under 600,000 distinct CDR3 sequences, roughly 13% of them singletons. The chain uses TRBV24-1 and TRBJ2-4; 10 nucleotides line up with TRBD2. This sequence originates from a young man who received the YFV17D yellow fever vaccine. The material was PBMCs, obtained on the day of the yellow fever booster vaccination. The CDR3 reads CATSASGSPKNIQYF. The CDR3 DNA is TGTGCCACCAGTGCTAGCGGGAGTCCCAAAAACATTCAGTACTTC.